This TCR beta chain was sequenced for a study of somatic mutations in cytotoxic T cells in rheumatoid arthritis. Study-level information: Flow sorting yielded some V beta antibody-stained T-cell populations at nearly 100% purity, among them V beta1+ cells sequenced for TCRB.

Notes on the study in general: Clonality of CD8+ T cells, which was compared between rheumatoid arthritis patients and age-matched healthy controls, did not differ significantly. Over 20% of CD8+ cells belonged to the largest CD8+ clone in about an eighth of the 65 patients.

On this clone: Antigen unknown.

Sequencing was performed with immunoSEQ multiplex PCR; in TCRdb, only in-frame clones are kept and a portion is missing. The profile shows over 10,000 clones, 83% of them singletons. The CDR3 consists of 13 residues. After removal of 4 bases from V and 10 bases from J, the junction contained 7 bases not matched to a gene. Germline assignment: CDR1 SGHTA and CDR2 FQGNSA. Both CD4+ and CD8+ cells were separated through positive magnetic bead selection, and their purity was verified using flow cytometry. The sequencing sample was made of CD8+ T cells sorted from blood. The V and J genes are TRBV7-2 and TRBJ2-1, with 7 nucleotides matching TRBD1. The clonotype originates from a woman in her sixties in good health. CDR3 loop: CASSSQQGSEQFF. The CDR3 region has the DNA TGTGCCAGCAGCTCTCAACAGGGGAGCGAGCAGTTCTTC. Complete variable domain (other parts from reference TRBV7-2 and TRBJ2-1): GAGVSQSPSNKVTEKGKDVELRCDPISGHTALYWYRQSLGQGLEFLIYFQGNSAPDKSGLPSDRFSAERTGGSVSTLTIQRTQQEDSAVYLCASSSQQGSEQFFGPGTRLTVL.